A single sample gave rise to the 16 T cell receptor beta chains below, sequenced in a study of T cell responses to AZD1222 COVID-19 vaccine. The data were produced by immunoSEQ multiplex PCR, yet TCRdb's version contains in-frame clones alone and is incomplete. The sample records roughly 130,000 clones, around 94% being singletons. The starting material was peripheral blood, obtained on day 0 of AZD1222 vaccination. The receptor set was obtained from an adult in good health.

The gene calls are TRBV5-5 and TRBJ2-7, with 12 nucleotides matching TRBD1. The CDR3 is made up of 15 amino acids. With V trimmed by 4 bases and J by 5 bases, 7 bases remained unmatched. Germline V CDR1 and CDR2: SGHKS, YYEKEE (reference sequence). CDR3 region: CASSRDRGRTHEQYF. The CDR3 nucleotides are TGTGCCAGCAGCCGGGACAGGGGGCGAACCCACGAGCAGTACTTC.

The gene calls are TRBV15 and TRBJ2-7; D uncertain. Trimming cost V 0 bases and J 3 bases, with 6 bases left between them. This CDR3 spans 13 amino acids. Germline V CDR1 and CDR2: LNHNV, YYDKDF (reference sequence). CDR3 amino acids: CATSRDVIYEQYF. DNA for the CDR3: TGTGCCACCAGCAGAGATGTGATCTACGAGCAGTACTTC.

The chain recombines TRBV7-2 with TRBJ1-1; D unclear. The germline V gene has CDR1 SGHTA and CDR2 FQGNSA. The CDR3 loop spans 13 amino acids. V was shortened by 4 bases and J by 4 bases, with 10 bases between the two germline ends. The CDR3 is CASSSAGLTEAFF. The CDR3 DNA follows: TGTGCCAGCAGCTCCGCGGGTCTCACTGAAGCTTTCTTT.

The J gene is TRBJ2-1, the V gene TRBV15, with 9 bases identical to TRBD2. Germline V CDR1 and CDR2: LNHNV, YYDKDF (reference sequence). The CDR3 totals 16 residues. V gave up 1 base and J gave up 4 bases; unmatched junction bases: 5. The CDR3 loop reads CATSRGASGIYNEQFF. As DNA, the CDR3 is TGTGCCACCAGCAGAGGGGCTAGCGGGATATACAATGAGCAGTTCTTC.

This clone was detected once. This chain uses TRBV28 with TRBJ2-7; 7 bases agree with TRBD2. The CDR3 has 16 amino acids. CDR1 and CDR2 (germline): MDHEN, SYDVKM. V shed 7 bases and J 4 bases; nucleotides not matched to a gene: 16. The CDR3 nucleotides are TGTGCCAGCAATGGGGGGGACGACTACGGACGATACGAGCAGTACTTC. This translates into CASNGGDDYGRYEQYF.

The CDR3 bases are TGTGCCAGCAGCTACGACTACCTTCGCACAGATACGCAGTATTTT. Translation gives CASSYDYLRTDTQYF. This chain connects TRBV7-6 to TRBJ2-3; D is possibly TRBD2 (5 bases). This CDR3 has 15 amino acids. CDR1 is SGHVS, CDR2 FNYEAQ, per germline. With 4 bases removed from V and 1 base from J, the gap between germline ends came to 12 bases.

This chain joins TRBV2 and TRBJ2-1; TRBD2 matches at 10 bases. The J segment lost 4 bases and the V segment lost 3 bases, leaving 21 bases of the junction unmatched. Per germline, CDR1 SNHLY and CDR2 FYNNEI. This CDR3 is built from 21 residues. The CDR3 reads CASSDAIVGSGRTGGYNEQFF. CDR3 nucleotide sequence: TGTGCCAGCAGTGATGCCATCGTTGGTAGCGGGAGGACGGGGGGGTACAATGAGCAGTTCTTC.

V is TRBV10-2 and J is TRBJ1-5, with D possibly TRBD1 on 5 matching bases. The CDR3 extends over 17 amino acids. Germline CDR1 reads WSHSY; CDR2 reads SAAADI. Between the trimmed V and J ends, which lost 3 bases and 2 bases, there was a span of 17 bases. CDR3 loop: CASSDRGLRVGNQPQHF. The CDR3 DNA is TGCGCCAGCAGTGATAGAGGGCTCAGGGTCGGCAATCAGCCCCAGCATTTT.

The chain uses TRBV14 and TRBJ1-3; maybe TRBD1 (5 bases). Trimming took 0 bases from V and 0 from J, leaving 12 bases between them. CDR1 and CDR2 from the germline V gene are SGHDN and FVKESK. The CDR3 has 17 residues. This CDR3 reads CASSQDRGLPSGNTIYF. CDR3 DNA: TGTGCCAGCAGCCAAGACCGGGGACTGCCCTCTGGAAACACCATATATTTT.

This chain connects TRBV7-2 to TRBJ2-1, with D unresolved. The CDR3 sequence is 14 residues long. Trimming left V 2 bases short and J 5 bases short, with 10 bases between. Germline V gene lookup returns CDR1 SGHTA and CDR2 FQGNSA. The chain's CDR3 is CASSLSTHDNEQFF. Written as DNA, the CDR3 is TGTGCCAGCAGCTTATCAACGCACGACAATGAGCAGTTCTTC.

The chain couples TRBV3-1 (or the pseudogene TRBV3-2) to TRBJ1-2; 7 bases match TRBD1. Germline-derived CDR1 and CDR2 are LGHDT and YNNKEL (reference sequence). The V segment lost 0 bases and the J segment 3 bases; nucleotides outside the gene matches: 7. This CDR3 spans 16 amino acids. CDR3 bases: TGTGCCAGCAGCCAAGACGGGGAGGGGGCGGACTATGGCTACACCTTC. This sequence encodes CASSQDGEGADYGYTF.

This clone was detected once. V usage is TRBV6-5 and J usage is TRBJ1-6, with D unresolved. Trimming pared 6 bases from V and 7 bases from J, leaving 13 bases between. The CDR3 sequence is 14 residues long. Germline V gene sequence: CDR1 MNHEY, CDR2 SVGAGI. The CDR3 sequence: CASSRRDANSPLHF. The CDR3 DNA reads TGTGCCAGCAGCCGGCGGGATGCAAATTCACCCCTCCACTTT.

The chain employs TRBV3-1 (or the pseudogene TRBV3-2) and TRBJ2-3; the match to TRBD2 covers 7 bases. Losses at the gene ends were 1 base for V and 4 bases for J; bases not matched to a gene: 5. The germline V gene encodes CDR1 LGHDT and CDR2 YNNKEL (reference sequence). The CDR3 extends over 15 amino acids. In nucleotides, the CDR3 is TGTGCCAGCAGCCAAGCGGGAGGCCCTGCAGATACGCAGTATTTT. Amino acid sequence: CASSQAGGPADTQYF.

The genes are TRBV29-1 and TRBJ2-7, with 10 bases fitting TRBD1. V lost 4 bases and J lost 2; bases outside the gene matches: 11. The germline V gene has CDR1 SQVTM and CDR2 ANQGSEA. The CDR3 is 16 amino acids. The CDR3 is CSVAQSVGTGAYEQYF. In nucleotides, the CDR3 is TGCAGCGTTGCCCAGAGCGTAGGGACAGGGGCCTACGAGCAGTACTTC.

This chain joins TRBV27 and TRBJ1-2; D might be TRBD1 (5 bases). The V end lost 0 bases, the J end lost 6 bases, and 8 bases lay between the germline ends. The CDR3 extends over 13 amino acids. CDR1 and CDR2 (germline): MNHEY, SMNVEV (reference sequence). The CDR3 DNA sequence: TGTGCCAGCAGTTTATCGTTACAGGATGGCTACACCTTC. Its translation: CASSLSLQDGYTF.

The V and J genes are TRBV30 and TRBJ1-5; 8 bases agree with TRBD1. This CDR3 has 15 amino acids. Germline V gene sequence: CDR1 GTSNPN, CDR2 SVGIG (reference sequence). V shed 4 bases and J 3 bases; nucleotides not matched to a gene: 8. The DNA for the CDR3 is TGTGCCTGGAAAGAGAGGGACAGGATCAATCAGCCCCAGCATTTT. This codes for CAWKERDRINQPQHF. The full variable domain, completed using reference TRBV30 and TRBJ1-5, is SQTIHQWPATLVQPVGSPLSLECTVEGTSNPNLYWYRQAAGRGLQLLFYSVGIGQISSEVPQNLSASRPQDRQFILSSKKLLLSDSGFYLCAWKERDRINQPQHFGDGTRLSIL.